The clone carrying this TCR beta chain was seen only once. The V end was cut by 5 bases, the J end by 7 bases, with 9 bases between. The CDR3 is made up of 12 amino acids. CDR1 is MNHEY and CDR2 is SVGAGI in the germline V gene. The data are from a study of blood T cell repertoires in COVID-19. As originally analysed: Estimated nucleated cell counts came from reference gene primer amplification. Method: immunoSEQ multiplex PCR; TCRdb's copy keeps in-frame clones and lacks some. V and J calls and clone size follow that table, whereas D and trimming were derived from the DNA. The data hold 250,000 to 350,000 clones, with around nine tenths observed a single time.

The chain recombines TRBV6-5 with TRBJ1-3; D is unclear. This clonotype was obtained from a man younger than 40 with acute or convalescent COVID-19. Material for sequencing was peripheral blood. This CDR3 reads CASSHEVNTIYF. Written as DNA, the CDR3 is TGTGCCAGCAGTCACGAGGTCAACACCATATATTTT.